These T cell receptor beta chains were read from a single sample in a study of glioma-infiltrating T cells after dendritic cell vaccination. Data came from immunoSEQ multiplex PCR; TCRdb stores just in-frame clones and leaves some out. Here the sample spans about 87,000 clones, around four fifths being singletons. This sample comprised blood, obtained after dendritic cell vaccination. Receptors originate from a human donor with glioblastoma. Each CDR3 is given with its conserved first and last residue. Each record gives: D gene, J gene, V gene, clone size, CDR3 DNA, CDR3 protein. The D gene is left open where the match is weak. Clone size is shown for a subset of rows, as once, few, many or a class of expanded clone.

>NA|TRBJ1-1|TRBV7-9|NA
TGTGCCAGCAGTCAGGACACTGAAGCTTTCTTT
CASSQDTEAFF
>TRBD1|TRBJ1-2|TRBV4-1|NA
TGCGCCAGCAGCCTACAATCACAGGGGGAGGGCGGCTACACCTTC
CASSLQSQGEGGYTF
>TRBD1|TRBJ1-2|TRBV10-3|NA
TGTGCCACGCGGACAGGGATTGACTATGGCTACACCTTC
CATRTGIDYGYTF
>NA|TRBJ1-4|TRBV7-2|NA
TGTGCCAGCAGCCCCCAGAGCGATAATGAAAAACTGTTTTTT
CASSPQSDNEKLFF
>NA|TRBJ1-1|TRBV5-1|NA
TGCGCCAGCAGCTACGGGGTTGAAGCTTTCTTT
CASSYGVEAFF
>NA|TRBJ2-5|TRBV2|NA
TGTGCCAGCGGACGCCACGGGACTTCCAACCCGGGGGAGACCCAGTACTTC
CASGRHGTSNPGETQYF
>TRBD1|TRBJ2-5|TRBV6-1|NA
TGTGCCAGCAGTGAGGGACGGGGACAGGGAGGGATAAAGACCCAGTACTTC
CASSEGRGQGGIKTQYF
>TRBD1|TRBJ1-1|TRBV2|NA
TGTGCCAGCAGTGTCAGGACAGGGTTCTCTGAAGCTTTCTTT
CASSVRTGFSEAFF
>TRBD2|TRBJ2-7|TRBV11-2|NA
TGTGCCAGCAGCCCTTTTAGCGGGGCCTCCTACGAGCAGTACTTC
CASSPFSGASYEQYF
>NA|TRBJ1-5|TRBV7-2|NA
TGTGCCAGCAGCTCCACAGAGCGGGGGATTTTCGGGCAGCCCCAGCATTTT
CASSSTERGIFGQPQHF
>TRBD2|TRBJ2-2|TRBV19|NA
TGTGCCAGTAGAAAGCGGGGGGGGAACACCGGGGAGCTGTTTTTT
CASRKRGGNTGELFF
>NA|TRBJ2-7|TRBV2|NA
TGTGCCAGCAGTCCCCAATACGAGCAGTACTTC
CASSPQYEQYF
>TRBD1|TRBJ1-1|TRBV18|NA
TGTGCCACCACAGGGGGAGCCGACACTGAAGCTTTCTTT
CATTGGADTEAFF
>NA|TRBJ1-1|TRBV10-3|NA
TGTGCCATCAGTGAGTCCAGGGACTTGAACACTGAAGCTTTCTTT
CAISESRDLNTEAFF
>TRBD1|TRBJ2-2|TRBV7-7|NA
TGTGCCAGCAGCTCGGACAGGGTGGCCGGGGAGCTGTTTTTT
CASSSDRVAGELFF
>NA|TRBJ2-1|TRBV7-3|NA
TGTGCCAGCAGCTTACTAGGAGACAGCAATGAGCAGTTCTTC
CASSLLGDSNEQFF
>NA|TRBJ2-7|TRBV7-6|NA
TGTGCCAGCAGCCGACAGAACAGGGATAAGCAGTACTTC
CASSRQNRDKQYF
>NA|TRBJ2-2|TRBV9|NA
TGTGCCAGCAGGGAACGGGTCAACACCGGGGAGCTGTTTTTT
CASRERVNTGELFF
>TRBD1|TRBJ1-4|TRBV18|NA
TGTGCCAGCTCCAGGGACAGCGGGGAAAAACTGTTTTTT
CASSRDSGEKLFF
>TRBD2|TRBJ2-3|TRBV5-4|few
TGTGCCAGTTTAGCGGGGGGGACAGATACGCAGTATTTT
CASLAGGTDTQYF
>TRBD1|TRBJ2-7|TRBV6-1|NA
TGTGCCAGCAGTGAAGCCCAGGGGGTCGACGAGCAGTACTTC
CASSEAQGVDEQYF
>NA|TRBJ1-2|TRBV12-5|few
TGTGCTAGTGGTTACCTTGACAGAAACTATGGCTACACCTTC
CASGYLDRNYGYTF
>TRBD1|TRBJ1-5|TRBV12-5|few
TGTGCTAGTGGTTTATGGGAACCGGGACAGGCTAGCAATCAGCCCCAGCATTTT
CASGLWEPGQASNQPQHF
>NA|TRBJ1-6|TRBV19|NA
TGTGCCAGTAGTATAGGAAGGAGCTTTAATTCACCCCTCCACTTT
CASSIGRSFNSPLHF
>NA|TRBJ1-2|TRBV29-1|NA
TGCAGCGTTGGTCCGGACAGACTTTATGGCTACACCTTC
CSVGPDRLYGYTF
>NA|TRBJ1-2|TRBV4-2|few
TGTGCCAGCAGCCAAGATCGGAGGGGAGGCTACACCTTC
CASSQDRRGGYTF
>TRBD2|TRBJ2-7|TRBV19|NA
TGTGCCAGTGCAAAAAGCGGGGGAAACGCCTACGAGCAGTACTTC
CASAKSGGNAYEQYF
>TRBD1|TRBJ1-2|TRBV6-4|NA
TGTGCCAGCACTATAGGACAGGAAGAGACTAACTATGGCTACACCTTC
CASTIGQEETNYGYTF
>NA|TRBJ2-7|TRBV10-3|few
TGTGCCATCAGTGAGTCCTGGGACACACACTACGAGCAGTACTTC
CAISESWDTHYEQYF
>TRBD2|TRBJ2-1|TRBV9|NA
TGTGCCAGCAGCGGGGTCCTAGCGGGGGGCCACAATGAGCAGTTCTTC
CASSGVLAGGHNEQFF
>NA|TRBJ1-2|TRBV29-1|NA
TGCAGCGTTGAAGATCTGGTCGGAGTCGGCTACACCTTC
CSVEDLVGVGYTF
>NA|TRBJ2-3|TRBV7-2|NA
TGTGCCAGCAGCTTAGAGGGAGCCGATACGCAGTATTTT
CASSLEGADTQYF
>NA|TRBJ2-5|TRBV21-1|NA
TGTGCCAGCAGCAAAAACATGCTAGCGGGGGTCCTTGAGACCCAGTACTTC
CASSKNMLAGVLETQYF
>TRBD1|TRBJ1-2|TRBV6-6|NA
TGTGCCAGCAGGGACCCACCGGGACAGGCTATGTATGGCTACACCTTC
CASRDPPGQAMYGYTF
>TRBD1|TRBJ1-2|TRBV5-1|once
TGCGCCAGCAGCTCCTCGGGACAGGGATACTATGGCTACACCTTC
CASSSSGQGYYGYTF
>NA|TRBJ1-2|TRBV5-6|NA
TGTGCCAGCAGCCTGCAGGGCATCTATGGCTACACCTTC
CASSLQGIYGYTF
>NA|TRBJ2-7|TRBV6-6|NA
TGTGCCAGCAGTACCCCCGGGAACGCCTACGAGCAGTACTTC
CASSTPGNAYEQYF
>NA|TRBJ1-1|TRBV7-9|NA
TGTGCCAGCAGCCCCCGGGAGCGGGAGGGCACTGAAGCTTTCTTT
CASSPREREGTEAFF
>NA|TRBJ2-7|TRBV5-1|once
TGCGCCAGCAGCTTGGCCCCGGGCGGGGGCCTCTACGAGCAGTACTTC
CASSLAPGGGLYEQYF
>NA|TRBJ2-1|TRBV11-3|NA
TGTGCCAGCAGCTTAGACGGCTACAATGAGCAGTTCTTC
CASSLDGYNEQFF
>NA|TRBJ1-5|TRBV27|NA
TGTGCCAGCCGCCCCCGGGACATAAAGGATCAGCCCCAGCATTTT
CASRPRDIKDQPQHF
>NA|TRBJ1-1|TRBV29-1|NA
TGCAGCGTTGAGGCTGATTGGAACACTGAAGCTTTCTTT
CSVEADWNTEAFF
>TRBD1|TRBJ1-4|TRBV5-1|NA
TGCGCCAGCAGCTTGGAGGGACAGGGAGGGGAAAAACTGTTTTTT
CASSLEGQGGEKLFF
>TRBD1|TRBJ1-5|TRBV30|NA
TGTGCCTGGAGTGCACGGACAGGGACGAGCAATCAGCCCCAGCATTTT
CAWSARTGTSNQPQHF
>NA|TRBJ1-2|TRBV15|NA
TGTGCCACCAGCAGAGATATACAGGGCTCTGGCTACACCTTC
CATSRDIQGSGYTF
>NA|TRBJ2-3|TRBV5-1|NA
TGCGCCAGCAGCCCAACAGGATCGAGAGATACGCAGTATTTT
CASSPTGSRDTQYF
>NA|TRBJ1-2|TRBV2|NA
TGTGCCAGCGGGGCCAACTATGGCTACACCTTC
CASGANYGYTF
>NA|TRBJ1-3|TRBV5-1|NA
TGCGCCAGCAGCTTAGAGTCTGGAAACACCATATATTTT
CASSLESGNTIYF
>NA|TRBJ2-1|TRBV7-2|NA
TGTGCCAGCAGCTTCGCCGGGACATCTTACAATGAGCAGTTCTTC
CASSFAGTSYNEQFF
>NA|TRBJ1-2|TRBV19|NA
TGTGCCAGTAGTACCCCGACCCTAAATTACAGGGAGAGCGGTGGCTACACCTTC
CASSTPTLNYRESGGYTF
>NA|TRBJ1-1|TRBV4-1|NA
TGCGCCAGCAGCCAAGATCGTAGTGGGACATCCGACACTGAAGCTTTCTTT
CASSQDRSGTSDTEAFF
>NA|TRBJ2-7|TRBV11-3|NA
TGTGCCAGCAGCCGTGGACAGTCCTACGAGCAGTACTTC
CASSRGQSYEQYF
>TRBD1|TRBJ1-2|TRBV5-1|NA
TGCGCCAGCAGCTTGGAAGGACAGGGAAGTTATGGCTACACCTTC
CASSLEGQGSYGYTF
>TRBD1|TRBJ2-5|TRBV6-5|medium-sized
TGTGCCAGCAGCACTCCTCTCAGGGGGTTCGAGACCCAGTACTTC
CASSTPLRGFETQYF
>NA|TRBJ1-4|TRBV6-1|NA
TGTGCCAGCAGTGAAGGACGGAGGACTAATGAAAAACTGTTTTTT
CASSEGRRTNEKLFF
>NA|TRBJ1-4|TRBV27|once
TGTGCCAGCAGGGGGGGGGCCTCTAATGAAAAACTGTTTTTT
CASRGGASNEKLFF
>TRBD1|TRBJ1-1|TRBV7-3|NA
TGTGCCAGCAGCCCCTCCGGGACAGGGGGCCTACTAAACACTGAAGCTTTCTTT
CASSPSGTGGLLNTEAFF